This paragraph covers one T cell receptor (beta chain) sequence. What it binds is unknown. No DNA is shown, since the ends of the CDR3 on it are uncertain; the CDR3 is the one TCRdb lists. This specimen belongs to a study of cytomegalovirus exposure and HLA in healthy donors. Whole-study results and caveats: Researchers reported in a later analysis that a missense DCLRE1C variant was tied to TCR beta V- and J-gene trimming. CMV antigen specificity was confirmed in vitro for three CMV-associated chains.

The PCR contained 60 Vbeta and 13 Jbeta primers. Only in-frame clones appear in the TCRdb table, and some are missing; sequencing was by immunoSEQ multiplex PCR. The sample lists under 120,000 clones; about 80% were seen once. Sequences were obtained from PBMCs. This sequence was found in a man in his fifties or sixties in good health and CMV-seropositive.

CDR3 region: CASSSSRGLSYNEQFF. The chain combines TRBV27 with TRBJ2-1; TRBD2 was called by the table and not checked on the DNA. The CDR3 spans 16 amino acids, including both terminal residues. The germline gives CDR1 MNHEY, CDR2 SMNVEV (reference sequence).